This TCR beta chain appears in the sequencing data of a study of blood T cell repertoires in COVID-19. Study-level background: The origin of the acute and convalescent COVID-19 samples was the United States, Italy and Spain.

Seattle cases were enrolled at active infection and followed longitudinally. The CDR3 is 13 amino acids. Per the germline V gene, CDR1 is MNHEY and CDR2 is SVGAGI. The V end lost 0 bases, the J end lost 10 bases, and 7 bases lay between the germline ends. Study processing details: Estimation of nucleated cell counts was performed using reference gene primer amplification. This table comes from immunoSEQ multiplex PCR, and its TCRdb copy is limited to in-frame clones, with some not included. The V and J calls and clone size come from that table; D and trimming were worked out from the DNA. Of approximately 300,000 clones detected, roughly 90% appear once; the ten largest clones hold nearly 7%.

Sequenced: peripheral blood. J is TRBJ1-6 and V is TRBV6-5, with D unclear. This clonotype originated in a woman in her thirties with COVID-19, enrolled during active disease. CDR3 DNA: TGTGCCAGCAGTTACTCGAGGGAGTCACCCCTCCACTTT. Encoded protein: CASSYSRESPLHF.